The clone carrying this TCR beta chain was observed many times. This record belongs to a study of blood T cell repertoires in COVID-19. The CDR3 has 14 residues. V was cut by 5 bases and J by 3 bases, with 13 bases left in between. Germline-derived CDR1 and CDR2 are LGHDT and YNNKEL (reference sequence). Original handling: Reference gene primer amplification yielded estimated nucleated cell counts. Assay used: immunoSEQ multiplex PCR; TCRdb lists only in-frame clones, some missing. Clone size and the V and J calls come from that table; the DNA yielded D and trimming. Among 98,000 or so clones listed, less than 75% were seen once.

What was sequenced was peripheral blood. The gene calls are TRBV3-1 (or the pseudogene TRBV3-2) and TRBJ1-2; maybe TRBD1 (6 bases). The TCR originated in a woman aged 40 to 50 with acute or convalescent COVID-19. CDR3 in amino acids: CASSTWDKDYGYTF. The CDR3 DNA is TGTGCCAGCAGCACATGGGACAAGGACTATGGCTACACCTTC.